Listed below are T cell receptor beta chains from one sample, sequenced in a study of blood T cell repertoires in COVID-19. Clones were sequenced by immunoSEQ multiplex PCR, and TCRdb holds only the in-frame ones, with some missing. The table shows 75,000 or so clones, with 88% occurring only once. The sample consisted of peripheral blood. The source of these receptors is a man aged 70-80 years with acute or convalescent COVID-19. Both conserved end residues are part of each CDR3. D genes are given only for firm matches. Where a row states a size, it is once, few, many or the class of an expanded clone; other rows omit it.

D gene	V gene	J gene	clone size	CDR3 DNA	CDR3 protein
-	TRBV6-1	TRBJ2-1	-	TGTGCCAGCAGTGAAGTGGGAGTTCTTGAGCAGTTCTTC	CASSEVGVLEQFF
-	TRBV30	TRBJ2-2	-	TGTGCCTGGAGTGTTTGGCGGGGTCTCACCGGGGAGCTGTTTTTT	CAWSVWRGLTGELFF
TRBD1	TRBV6-1	TRBJ1-1	once	TGTGCCAGCAGAAATACAGGGGGTGGGAACACTGAAGCTTTCTTT	CASRNTGGGNTEAFF
TRBD2	TRBV7-6	TRBJ2-1	-	TGTGCCAGCAGCCCCAATAGCGGGAGGGTAATAAATGAGCAGTTCTTC	CASSPNSGRVINEQFF
-	TRBV24-1	TRBJ1-1	once	TGTGCCACCAGTGGAGGTAGGTCAGGGCGGGAAACTGAAGCTTTCTTT	CATSGGRSGRETEAFF
-	TRBV6-6	TRBJ2-3	-	TGTGCCAGCAACGGAGATACGCAGTATTTT	CASNGDTQYF
-	TRBV28	TRBJ1-1	-	TGTGCCAGCAGTTCCATCGGACAGATCAGGACCTACACTGAAGCTTTCTTT	CASSSIGQIRTYTEAFF
TRBD2	TRBV28	TRBJ2-4	-	TGTGCCAGCAGTGAGACTAGCGGGAGGGCCTCGGACATTCAGTACTTC	CASSETSGRASDIQYF
-	TRBV3-1/TRBV3-2	TRBJ2-7	-	TGTGCCAGCAGCCAAGGAACAGGGAGTAACTCCTACGAGCAGTACTTC	CASSQGTGSNSYEQYF
TRBD1	TRBV18	TRBJ1-2	-	TGTGCCAGCTCACCGGGACAGGGAGACGGCTACACCTTC	CASSPGQGDGYTF
-	TRBV30	TRBJ1-5	-	TGTGCCTGGAGTACCGAGGGCAGTCAGCCCCAGCATTTT	CAWSTEGSQPQHF
TRBD1	TRBV28	TRBJ2-3	-	TGTGCCAGCACTTTTTCCGGGACAGGTACAGATACGCAGTATTTT	CASTFSGTGTDTQYF
-	TRBV5-5	TRBJ2-5	once	TGTGCCAGCAGCCCTCGGGCAGGGAATACTCTAGAGACCCAGTACTTC	CASSPRAGNTLETQYF
-	TRBV28	TRBJ1-3	-	TGTGCCAGCAAAGGACAGCCACCCTCTGGAAACACCATATATTTT	CASKGQPPSGNTIYF
TRBD2	TRBV5-4	TRBJ2-1	-	TGTGCCAGCAGCACGACTAGCGGGAGGGCCTATGAGCAGTTCTTC	CASSTTSGRAYEQFF
-	TRBV5-1	TRBJ2-1	-	TGCGCCAGCAGCTTGGAAGTCGGTGAGCAGTTCTTC	CASSLEVGEQFF
TRBD2	TRBV5-1	TRBJ2-7	-	TGCGCCAGCAGCTCCCTGGGGCGTGGACTAGCGGACGAGCAGTACTTC	CASSSLGRGLADEQYF
TRBD2	TRBV10-3	TRBJ2-1	once	TGTGCCATCAGTGGGACTAGCGGGAGAGGGGGTGAGCAGTTCTTC	CAISGTSGRGGEQFF
TRBD2	TRBV3-1/TRBV3-2	TRBJ2-5	once	TGTGCCAGCAGCCACAGCGGGGGGGCCGGGGAGACCCAGTACTTC	CASSHSGGAGETQYF
TRBD1	TRBV28	TRBJ1-6	-	TGTGCCAGCAGCCCTATGGACAGGAATTCACCCCTCCACTTT	CASSPMDRNSPLHF
-	TRBV4-1	TRBJ2-3	once	TGCGCCAGCAGAAAGATTGGAGGGGCAACAGATACGCAGTATTTT	CASRKIGGATDTQYF
-	TRBV30	TRBJ2-4	-	TGTGCCTGGAGTGTGGACAGCCCCAAAAACATTCAGTACTTC	CAWSVDSPKNIQYF
-	TRBV28	TRBJ1-2	-	TGTGCCAGCAGTTTATACCCAGGGCCTGGATATGGCTACACCTTC	CASSLYPGPGYGYTF
-	TRBV5-1	TRBJ2-7	-	TGCGCCAGCAGCTTGGAACTAGTCGCCTACGAGCAGTACTTC	CASSLELVAYEQYF
-	TRBV10-3	TRBJ2-2	-	TGTGCCTCACGACAGGCCGACACCGGGGAGCTGTTTTTT	CASRQADTGELFF
-	TRBV2	TRBJ1-4	few	TGTGCCAGTCAGGAGGACAGCGAAAAACTGTTTTTT	CASQEDSEKLFF
-	TRBV7-2	TRBJ2-2	once	TGTGCCAGCAGCTTATATGTCGGGGAGCTGTTTTTT	CASSLYVGELFF
-	TRBV9	TRBJ1-3	-	TGTGCCAGCAGCGTAGGGACAGCCAAGAGCTCTGGAAACACCATATATTTT	CASSVGTAKSSGNTIYF
TRBD1	TRBV28	TRBJ2-7	-	TGTGCCAGCACCCCGGGGGGACAGGGATCCTACGAGCAGTACTTC	CASTPGGQGSYEQYF
-	TRBV6-6	TRBJ2-2	-	TGTGCCAGCAGTTTACAAACCACCGGGGAGCTGTTTTTT	CASSLQTTGELFF
-	TRBV18	TRBJ2-7	-	TGTGCCAGCTCACCAATACCAGCGGGCGAGCAGTACTTC	CASSPIPAGEQYF
-	TRBV2	TRBJ1-6	-	TGTGCCAGCAGTGCTACAGATAAAAATTCACCCCTCCACTTT	CASSATDKNSPLHF
TRBD1	TRBV29-1	TRBJ2-7	-	TGCAGCGTTGAAGAGGGACAGGGAAGCTCCTACGAGCAGTACTTC	CSVEEGQGSSYEQYF
-	TRBV29-1	TRBJ2-7	-	TGCAGCTACAAGGAGACCTACGAGCAGTACTTC	CSYKETYEQYF
TRBD1	TRBV2	TRBJ1-3	-	TGTGCCAGCACAGGACAGGGAATCACTGGAAACACCATATATTTT	CASTGQGITGNTIYF
-	TRBV5-1	TRBJ2-3	-	TGCGCCAGCAGCTCTGCAGGGAGCACAGATACGCAGTATTTT	CASSSAGSTDTQYF
-	TRBV21-1	TRBJ2-2	-	TGTGCCAGCAGCCCACCTCAGGGGGCAGGAGACACCGGGGAGCTGTTTTTT	CASSPPQGAGDTGELFF
-	TRBV25-1	TRBJ2-7	-	TGTGCCAGCAGCGACACGACAGCCTCCTACGAGCAGTACTTC	CASSDTTASYEQYF
-	TRBV27	TRBJ2-7	-	TGTGCCAGCAGCTCCTCGTACGAGCAGTACTTC	CASSSSYEQYF
-	TRBV29-1	TRBJ2-7	-	TGCAGCGTATTAGGACACCTTTATAGTCCCTACGAGCAGTACTTC	CSVLGHLYSPYEQYF
TRBD2	TRBV9	TRBJ2-7	-	TGTGCCAGCAGCGTAGGTCCTAGCGGGAGTTACGAGCAGTACTTC	CASSVGPSGSYEQYF
-	TRBV28	TRBJ1-2	-	TGTGCCAGCAGTACCACAGCTTCCTATGGCTACACCTTC	CASSTTASYGYTF
-	TRBV30	TRBJ2-5	-	TGTGCCTGGAGTGTATGGAGCGGACAAGAGACCCAGTACTTC	CAWSVWSGQETQYF
-	TRBV7-9	TRBJ1-4	-	TGTGCCAGCAGCTATGGTGGGGGGGACGAAAAACTGTTTTTT	CASSYGGGDEKLFF
-	TRBV10-2	TRBJ2-2	-	TGCGCCAGCAGACGACAGCAGAACACCGGGGAGCTGTTTTTT	CASRRQQNTGELFF
-	TRBV4-2	TRBJ1-5	-	TGTGCCAGCAGCCAAGACCCGCAAGGGGGCAATCAGCCCCAGCATTTT	CASSQDPQGGNQPQHF
-	TRBV14	TRBJ1-2	-	TGTGCCAGCAGCCAAGAATCCGCAAGGGGTGGCTACACCTTC	CASSQESARGGYTF
TRBD1	TRBV28	TRBJ1-2	-	TGTGCCAGCAGCCCGGGGACAGTTCCCTATGGCTACACCTTC	CASSPGTVPYGYTF
-	TRBV9	TRBJ2-3	-	TGTGCCAGCAGCGTAGCGGACAGTAGCACAGATACGCAGTATTTT	CASSVADSSTDTQYF
TRBD1	TRBV6-5	TRBJ2-7	-	TGTGCCAGCAGTTACGGGCAGGGGGCGGGCGAGCAGTACTTC	CASSYGQGAGEQYF
TRBD1	TRBV28	TRBJ1-2	-	TGTGCCAGCAGGACTCCACAGGGGGCGGGCCTATACTTC	CASRTPQGAGLYF
-	TRBV4-3	TRBJ2-3	-	TGCGCCAGCAGCCAAGTGTCAGGGAAACAGGATACGCAGTATTTT	CASSQVSGKQDTQYF
-	TRBV5-5	TRBJ2-5	-	TGTGCCAGCAGCCAAGATGACAGGTTCGGGACCCAGTACTTC	CASSQDDRFGTQYF
-	TRBV6-1	TRBJ2-7	-	TGTGCCAGCAGTGAAGCCCTGGGGGGGCAAGAGCAGTACTTC	CASSEALGGQEQYF
-	TRBV6-1	TRBJ1-1	-	TGTGCCAGCAGTGAAGGTTCCCGGACACGAGGTGAAGCTTTCTTT	CASSEGSRTRGEAFF
TRBD2	TRBV18	TRBJ2-1	-	TGTGCCAGCTCCCTCCGGGCGGGAGGAGCGCATGAGCAGTTCTTC	CASSLRAGGAHEQFF
TRBD2	TRBV6-5	TRBJ2-7	-	TGTGCCAGCAGGGCGGGAGTGAACTCCTACGAGCAGTACTTC	CASRAGVNSYEQYF